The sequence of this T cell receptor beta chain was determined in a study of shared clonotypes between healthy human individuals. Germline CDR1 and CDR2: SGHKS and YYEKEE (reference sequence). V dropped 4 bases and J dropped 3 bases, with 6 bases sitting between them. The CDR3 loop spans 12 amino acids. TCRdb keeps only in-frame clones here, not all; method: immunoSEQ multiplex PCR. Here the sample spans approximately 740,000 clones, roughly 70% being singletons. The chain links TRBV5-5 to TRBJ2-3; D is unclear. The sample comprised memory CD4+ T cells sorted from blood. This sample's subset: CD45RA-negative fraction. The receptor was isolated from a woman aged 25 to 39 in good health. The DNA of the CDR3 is TGTGCCAGCAGCCCGACTACAGATACGCAGTATTTT. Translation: CASSPTTDTQYF.